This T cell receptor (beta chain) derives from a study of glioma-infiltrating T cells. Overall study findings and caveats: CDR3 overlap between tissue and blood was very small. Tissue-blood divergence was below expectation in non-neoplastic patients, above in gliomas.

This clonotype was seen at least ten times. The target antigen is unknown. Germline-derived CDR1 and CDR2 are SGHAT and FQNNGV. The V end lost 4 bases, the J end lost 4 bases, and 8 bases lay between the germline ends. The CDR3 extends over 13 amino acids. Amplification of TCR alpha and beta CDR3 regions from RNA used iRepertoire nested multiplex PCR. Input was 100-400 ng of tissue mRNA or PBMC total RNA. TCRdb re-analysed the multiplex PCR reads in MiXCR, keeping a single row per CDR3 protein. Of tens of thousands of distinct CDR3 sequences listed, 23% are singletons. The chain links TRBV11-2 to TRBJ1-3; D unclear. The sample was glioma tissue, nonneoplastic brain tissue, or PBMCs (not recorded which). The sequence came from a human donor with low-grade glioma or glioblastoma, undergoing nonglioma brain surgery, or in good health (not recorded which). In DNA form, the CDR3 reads TGTGCCAGCAGCTCCGCCCGCGGAAACACCATATATTTT. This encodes CASSSARGNTIYF.